These 25 T cell receptor beta chains were all obtained from the same sample, sequenced in a study of graft-versus-host responses after intestinal transplantation listed by TCRdb under 2021. In light of the paper, this sample's time point label describes: cells obtained before transplantation from donor or recipient. The library was built by means of the immunoSEQ multiplex PCR assay. As stored in TCRdb, this immuneACCESS dataset retains in-frame rearrangements with V and J assigned. A fraction of the clones does not appear; measured against another copy, unresolved V genes explain less than half of the discrepancy, and the remainder lacks a known reason. This sample gives roughly 120,000 clones in total; just over 90% of them show up just once. 0.18% of the sample is taken by the ten largest. Antigen specificity for these receptors is unknown. This material consisted of unstimulated CD4+ T cells sorted from spleen or lymph node cells, taken before intestinal transplant. The receptors stem from a human donor who received an intestinal transplant.

The chain carries TRBV28 and TRBJ2-7; a weak D match, TRBD1 (6 bases). This CDR3 has 18 amino acids. With 2 bases removed from V and 2 bases from J, the gap between germline ends came to 22 bases. CDR1 MDHEN and CDR2 SYDVKM come from the germline V gene. CDR3 DNA sequence: TGTGCCAGCAGTTTAATAGGGCAGGGGACGATCAGGACCTACGAGCAGTACTTC. Protein: CASSLIGQGTIRTYEQYF.

The rearrangement uses TRBV28 and TRBJ2-2, with D perhaps matching TRBD2 (5 bases). The CDR3 consists of 12 residues. The V end was cut by 4 bases, the J end by 7 bases, with 7 bases between. Per germline, CDR1 MDHEN and CDR2 SYDVKM. The CDR3 nucleotides read TGTGCCAGCAGTTGGAGGAGCGGGGAGCTGTTTTTT. Translation gives CASSWRSGELFF.

The genes are TRBV5-1 and TRBJ1-2; 7 positions match TRBD1. This CDR3 region has 18 residues. Germline CDR1 SGHRS, CDR2 YFSETQ. The trim removed 2 bases at V and 4 bases at J, leaving 17 bases unmatched. The CDR3 protein is CASSFMAQGPAVGYGYTF. The CDR3 DNA follows: TGCGCCAGCAGCTTTATGGCACAGGGGCCCGCTGTGGGCTATGGCTACACCTTC. Together with reference TRBV5-1 and TRBJ1-2, the CDR3 gives the full variable domain: KAGVTQTPRYLIKTRGQQVTLSCSPISGHRSVSWYQQTPGQGLQFLFEYFSETQRNKGNFPGRFSGRQFSNSRSEMNVSTLELGDSALYLCASSFMAQGPAVGYGYTFGSGTRLTVV.

Regarding this clone: The identical CDR3 is also encoded by other nucleotide sequences in the sample. The genes are TRBV5-4 and TRBJ2-7; TRBD1 aligns across 7 bases. The trim removed 4 bases at V and 1 base at J, leaving 8 bases unmatched. CDR3 length: 15 amino acids. The germline gives CDR1 SGHNT, CDR2 YYREEE (reference sequence). CDR3 amino acids: CASSLAGTASYEQYF. In DNA, the CDR3 is TGTGCCAGCAGCCTGGCCGGGACAGCTTCCTACGAGCAGTACTTC. Using reference TRBV5-4 and TRBJ2-7 for the parts outside the CDR3, the full variable domain is ETGVTQSPTHLIKTRGQQVTLRCSSQSGHNTVSWYQQALGQGPQFIFQYYREEENGRGNFPPRFSGLQFPNYSSELNVNALELDDSALYLCASSLAGTASYEQYFGPGTRLTVT.

V usage is TRBV19 and J usage is TRBJ2-3; TRBD1 might be the D (5 bases). Germline lookup yields CDR1 LNHDA and CDR2 SQIVND (reference sequence). V was clipped by 3 bases and J by 5 bases, with 12 bases between them. This CDR3 comprises 14 residues. The CDR3 reads CASSIIPQGDTQYF. CDR3 nucleotides: TGTGCCAGTAGTATCATTCCTCAGGGAGATACGCAGTATTTT.

The chain joins TRBV5-1 to TRBJ2-2, with D perhaps TRBD2 (6 bases). The CDR3 sequence is 14 residues long. CDR1 and CDR2 from the germline V gene are SGHRS and YFSETQ. V was clipped by 4 bases and J by 11 bases, with 18 bases between them. CDR3 region: CASSPTEGMRELFF. CDR3 in DNA: TGCGCCAGCAGCCCCACGGAGGGAATGAGAGAGCTGTTTTTT.

This chain links TRBV25-1 with TRBJ1-5; 7 bases align to TRBD1. The germline CDR1 and CDR2 sequences are MGHDK and SYGVNS. The CDR3 loop spans 16 amino acids. V lost 3 bases, J lost 2 bases, and 7 bases stayed unmatched. The DNA of the CDR3 is TGTGCCAGCAGTGACCGTCCCGGACAGGGCAATCAGCCCCAGCATTTT. Translating gives CASSDRPGQGNQPQHF.

The CDR3: CASSSVFLAGAYNEQFF. CDR3 nucleotides: TGTGCCAGCAGCTCTGTCTTTCTAGCGGGAGCCTACAATGAGCAGTTCTTC. The gene calls are TRBV7-2 and TRBJ2-1, with TRBD2 identical over 10 bases. This CDR3 is built from 17 residues. Germline V CDR1 and CDR2: SGHTA, FQGNSA. Losses at the gene ends were 4 bases for V and 2 bases for J; bases not matched to a gene: 8.

The chain uses TRBV15 and TRBJ2-3, with D unresolved. CDR1 and CDR2 from the germline V gene are LNHNV and YYDKDF (reference sequence). Trimming stripped 0 bases from V and 4 bases from J, with 8 bases between. The CDR3 totals 14 residues. The CDR3 DNA is TGTGCCACCAGCAGAGATAGGCGGCCAGATACGCAGTATTTT. Translation gives CATSRDRRPDTQYF.

The chain recombines TRBV5-5 with TRBJ2-4; D perhaps matches TRBD1 (6 bases). The germline V gene has CDR1 SGHKS and CDR2 YYEKEE (reference sequence). V lost 4 bases and J 8 bases, leaving 16 bases between the germline ends. The CDR3 has 14 amino acids. The CDR3 DNA sequence: TGTGCCAGCAGCCAAACAGGGCTTGTAGACATTCAGTACTTC. It yields the protein CASSQTGLVDIQYF.

The chain uses TRBV7-2 and TRBJ1-6; possible D gene TRBD1, 6 bases. V gave up 1 base and J gave up 10 bases, with 14 bases separating them. Germline loops: CDR1 SGHTA, CDR2 FQGNSA. The CDR3 consists of 15 residues. This CDR3 is CASSLVAGGRSPLHF. The CDR3 nucleotides are TGTGCCAGCAGCTTAGTAGCGGGGGGCCGGTCACCCCTCCACTTT.

This chain uses TRBV7-9 with TRBJ2-1; 9 positions agree with TRBD2. The CDR3 contains 19 residues. Germline loops: CDR1 SEHNR, CDR2 FQNEAQ (reference sequence). The V segment lost 3 bases and the J segment 0 bases; nucleotides outside the gene matches: 12. The CDR3 bases are TGTGCCAGCAGCTTCCTATTCGGACTAGCGACCAGCTCCTACAATGAGCAGTTCTTC. This encodes CASSFLFGLATSSYNEQFF.

The V call is TRBV5-1, the J call TRBJ2-1; D uncertain. There are 13 residues in the CDR3. Trimming stripped 5 bases from V and 9 bases from J, with 15 bases between. Germline-derived CDR1 and CDR2 are SGHRS and YFSETQ. The CDR3 loop is CASRSHAGTEQFF. CDR3 nucleotide sequence: TGCGCCAGCAGAAGCCATGCAGGCACTGAGCAGTTCTTC.

The J gene is TRBJ1-2, the V gene TRBV28, with a weak D call TRBD1 (6 bases). This CDR3 contains 13 residues. V gave up 8 bases and J gave up 8 bases, with 18 bases separating them. Germline V gives CDR1 MDHEN, CDR2 SYDVKM. CDR3 sequence (DNA): TGTGCCAGCCGACGGACACAGGGCCCGGGCTACACCTTC. Translating gives CASRRTQGPGYTF.

The sample holds a few counts of this clone. The chain uses TRBV6-5 and TRBJ1-4, with D perhaps matching TRBD1 (5 bases). Germline CDR1 reads MNHEY; CDR2 reads SVGAGI. The length of the CDR3 is 15 residues. Deletions cut 2 bases from V and 7 bases from J, with 14 bases between. The CDR3 protein is CASSYGLGPAEKLFF. As DNA, the CDR3 is TGTGCCAGCAGTTACGGCCTGGGGCCGGCTGAAAAACTGTTTTTT.

This chain uses TRBV5-6 with TRBJ2-1; tentative D call: TRBD1 (5 bases). Trimming left V 1 base short and J 4 bases short, with 9 bases between. The CDR3 length is 14 residues. The germline gives CDR1 SGHDT, CDR2 YYEEEE. For the CDR3, the DNA is TGTGCCAGCAGCTTGAGGGGAAGGTACAATGAGCAGTTCTTC. This sequence encodes CASSLRGRYNEQFF. Supplemented by reference TRBV5-6 and TRBJ2-1, the full variable domain reads DAGVTQSPTHLIKTRGQQVTLRCSPKSGHDTVSWYQQALGQGPQFIFQYYEEEERQRGNFPDRFSGHQFPNYSSELNVNALLLGDSALYLCASSLRGRYNEQFFGPGTRLTVL.

This chain connects TRBV30 to TRBJ2-3; 9 bases line up with TRBD2. The CDR3 has 14 residues. J lost 8 bases, V lost 2 bases, and 8 bases had no gene match. CDR1 and CDR2 from the germline V gene are GTSNPN and SVGIG (reference sequence). The CDR3 DNA sequence: TGTGCCTGGAGTCCCTTAGCGGGGGCCTTTACGCAGTATTTT. Its translation: CAWSPLAGAFTQYF.

The V gene is TRBV5-1, the J gene TRBJ1-1, with D possibly TRBD1 on 6 matching bases. V lost 0 bases and J lost 0, with 12 bases in between. The CDR3 has 16 amino acids. CDR1 SGHRS and CDR2 YFSETQ come from the germline V gene. The DNA of the CDR3 is TGCGCCAGCAGCTTGGATTGGGGGCGGGTGAACACTGAAGCTTTCTTT. Protein: CASSLDWGRVNTEAFF.

The rearrangement links TRBV5-1 to TRBJ2-3, with 12 bases that match TRBD2. The CDR3 extends over 14 amino acids. CDR1 SGHRS and CDR2 YFSETQ come from the germline V gene. V gave up 4 bases and J gave up 6 bases; unmatched junction bases: 3. This CDR3 reads CASSLAGGHDTQYF. The DNA for the CDR3 is TGCGCCAGCAGCCTAGCGGGGGGGCATGATACGCAGTATTTT. Full variable domain (outside the CDR3, taken from reference TRBV5-1 and TRBJ2-3): KAGVTQTPRYLIKTRGQQVTLSCSPISGHRSVSWYQQTPGQGLQFLFEYFSETQRNKGNFPGRFSGRQFSNSRSEMNVSTLELGDSALYLCASSLAGGHDTQYFGPGTRLTVL.

The chain recombines TRBV18 with TRBJ2-1, with TRBD2 identical over 7 bases. J lost 3 bases, V lost 4 bases, and 6 bases had no gene match. Germline V gives CDR1 KGHSH, CDR2 LQKENI. CDR3 size: 15 residues. CDR3 residues: CASSQTGTNYNEQFF. As DNA, the CDR3 is TGTGCCAGCTCACAGACCGGGACTAACTACAATGAGCAGTTCTTC.

The chain carries TRBV18 and TRBJ2-1, with 7 bases aligning to TRBD1. The trim removed 2 bases at V and 5 bases at J, leaving 3 bases unmatched. The CDR3 consists of 14 residues. In germline, CDR1 is KGHSH, CDR2 LQKENI. The CDR3: CASSPWTGHNEQFF. The CDR3 nucleotides read TGTGCCAGCTCACCATGGACAGGCCACAATGAGCAGTTCTTC.

The chain joins TRBV18 to TRBJ1-2, with TRBD1 as a possible D gene (6 bases). The CDR3 is 13 residues long. The germline V gene has CDR1 KGHSH and CDR2 LQKENI. Trimming shortened V by 6 bases and J by 2 bases, and 10 bases separated the two germline ends. CDR3 protein: CASSLTGNYGYTF. The CDR3 DNA sequence: TGTGCCAGCTCCCTCACAGGGAACTATGGCTACACCTTC.

V gene TRBV28 combines with J gene TRBJ2-7; TRBD2 might be the D (6 bases). Germline-derived CDR1 and CDR2 are MDHEN and SYDVKM. Trimming removed 7 bases from V and 2 bases from J, with 18 bases in between. The CDR3 length is 15 residues. CDR3 DNA sequence: TGTGCCAGCACTCCCCGGAGGGCCAGCCCCTACGAGCAGTACTTC. It is translated as CASTPRRASPYEQYF.

The V gene is TRBV28, the J gene TRBJ2-7; D unresolved. This CDR3 has 14 amino acids. Germline V gene sequence: CDR1 MDHEN, CDR2 SYDVKM. V was shortened by 4 bases and J by 5 bases, with 15 bases between the two germline ends. This CDR3 is CASSSPGRLHEQYF. DNA for the CDR3: TGTGCCAGCAGTTCTCCAGGCCGCCTCCACGAGCAGTACTTC.

This clone was counted a single time. The rearrangement joins TRBV25-1 to TRBJ2-3; no clear D. Germline V CDR1 and CDR2: MGHDK, SYGVNS. The CDR3 totals 13 residues. The V end was cut by 2 bases, the J end by 1 base, with 4 bases between. This CDR3 reads CASSEIGTDTQYF. Here the CDR3 DNA reads TGTGCCAGCAGTGAAATAGGCACAGATACGCAGTATTTT.